This T cell receptor beta chain was profiled in a study of cytomegalovirus exposure and HLA in healthy donors. Study-level findings and limits: Later analysis suggested most CMV-associated TCR beta chains were HLA-restricted.

The PCR employed 60 Vbeta primers together with 13 Jbeta primers. The protocol was immunoSEQ multiplex PCR, while the TCRdb copy is restricted to in-frame clones and leaves out a portion. The sample records more than 60,000 clones, 78% being singletons. Of note for this clone: What it binds is unknown.

Trimming took off 4 bases at V and 5 bases at J, with 12 bases between the two ends. From germline, CDR1 is MDHEN and CDR2 SYDVKM. The CDR3 loop spans 13 amino acids. The clonotype was recovered from a woman between 35 and 50 years old in good health and CMV-seropositive. The chain has TRBV28 and TRBJ2-7; the D gene is possibly TRBD1 (6 bases). The sample taken for sequencing was PBMCs. The CDR3 is CASSSPGQNEQYF. DNA of the CDR3: TGTGCCAGCAGTTCCCCGGGACAAAACGAGCAGTACTTC. The whole variable domain, remainder taken from reference TRBV28 and TRBJ2-7, is DVKVTQSSRYLVKRTGEKVFLECVQDMDHENMFWYRQDPGLGLRLIYFSYDVKMKEKGDIPEGYSVSREKKERFSLILESASTNQTSMYLCASSSPGQNEQYFGPGTRLTVT.